The TCR beta chain described here comes from a study of shared clonotypes between healthy human individuals. Regarding the study as a whole: It was anticipated that sequencing depth would influence how many clonotypes donors shared. Sampling involved blood alone; tissue repertoires likely differ.

Of note for this clone: Antigen unknown.

Using immunoSEQ multiplex PCR, the repertoire was profiled, and TCRdb retains in-frame clones only, with some absent. The sample records 900,000 to 1,200,000 clones, about 80% being singletons. Per the germline V gene, CDR1 is SGDLS and CDR2 is YYNGEE. V lost 6 bases and J 4 bases, leaving 23 bases between the germline ends. This CDR3 spans 17 amino acids. This clonotype originated in a man between 18 and 35 years old in good health. Some clones in this sample may be carry-over from other donors' samples. Material for sequencing was memory CD4+ T cells from PBMCs. Subset here: CD45RA-negative fraction. The chain carries TRBV9 and TRBJ2-1; possibly TRBD2 for D (6 bases). CDR3 nucleotides: TGTGCCAGCACACCTTCCGGGAGAGCGACCCCGTACAATGAGCAGTTCTTC. Translated: CASTPSGRATPYNEQFF.